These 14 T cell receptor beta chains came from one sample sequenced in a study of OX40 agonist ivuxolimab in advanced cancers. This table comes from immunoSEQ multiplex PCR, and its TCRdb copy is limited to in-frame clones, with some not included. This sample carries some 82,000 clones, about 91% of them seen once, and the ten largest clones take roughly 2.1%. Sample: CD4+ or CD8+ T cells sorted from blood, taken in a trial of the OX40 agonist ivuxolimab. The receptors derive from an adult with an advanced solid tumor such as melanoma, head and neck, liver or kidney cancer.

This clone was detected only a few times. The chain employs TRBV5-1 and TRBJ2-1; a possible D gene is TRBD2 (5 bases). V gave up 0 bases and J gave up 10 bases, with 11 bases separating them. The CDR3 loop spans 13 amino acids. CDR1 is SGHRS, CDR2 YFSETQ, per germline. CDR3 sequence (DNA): TGCGCCAGCAGCTTGGCAACGGGGTACGAGCAGTTCTTC. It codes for CASSLATGYEQFF.

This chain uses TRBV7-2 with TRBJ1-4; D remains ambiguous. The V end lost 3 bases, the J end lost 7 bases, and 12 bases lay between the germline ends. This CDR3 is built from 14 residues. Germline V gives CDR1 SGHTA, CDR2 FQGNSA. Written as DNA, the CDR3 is TGTGCCAGCAGCTTCGACGGGAGTGGTGAAAAACTGTTTTTT. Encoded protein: CASSFDGSGEKLFF.

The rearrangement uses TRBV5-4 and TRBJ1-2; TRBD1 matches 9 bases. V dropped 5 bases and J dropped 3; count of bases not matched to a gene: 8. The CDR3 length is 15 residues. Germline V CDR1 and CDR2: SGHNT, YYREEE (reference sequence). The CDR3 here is CASRKDRGVDYGYTF. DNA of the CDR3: TGTGCCAGCAGGAAAGACAGGGGGGTAGACTATGGCTACACCTTC.

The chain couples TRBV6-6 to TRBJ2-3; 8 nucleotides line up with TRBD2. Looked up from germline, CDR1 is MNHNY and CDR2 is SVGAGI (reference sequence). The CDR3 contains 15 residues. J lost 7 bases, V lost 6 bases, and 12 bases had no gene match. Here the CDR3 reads CASSWGVAGMNTQYF. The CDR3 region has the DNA TGTGCCAGCAGCTGGGGGGTAGCGGGAATGAATACGCAGTATTTT.

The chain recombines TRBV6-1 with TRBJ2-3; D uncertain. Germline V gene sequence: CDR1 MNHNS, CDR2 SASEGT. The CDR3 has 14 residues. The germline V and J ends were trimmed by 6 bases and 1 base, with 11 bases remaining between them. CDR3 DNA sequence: TGTGCCAGCAGCATACACGGAGGCACAGATACGCAGTATTTT. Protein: CASSIHGGTDTQYF.

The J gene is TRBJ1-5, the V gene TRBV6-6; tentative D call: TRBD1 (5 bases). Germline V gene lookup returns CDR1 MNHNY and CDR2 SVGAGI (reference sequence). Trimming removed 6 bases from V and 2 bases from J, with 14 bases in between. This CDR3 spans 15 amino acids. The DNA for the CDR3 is TGTGCCAGCAGAGAAACAGGTTACGGCAATCAGCCCCAGCATTTT. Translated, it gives CASRETGYGNQPQHF.

The CDR3 sequence: CASSHGQGRANEKLFF. CDR3 in DNA: TGCGCCAGCAGCCATGGTCAGGGGAGAGCTAATGAAAAACTGTTTTTT. The chain is built from TRBV4-1 and TRBJ1-4; tentative D call: TRBD1 (6 bases). This CDR3 is 16 amino acids long. V gave up 3 bases and J gave up 3 bases, with 14 bases separating them. Germline CDR1 MGHRA, CDR2 YSYEKL.

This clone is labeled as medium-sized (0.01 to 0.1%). CDR3 sequence reads: CASSRIGAPDQPQHF. The CDR3 DNA sequence: TGCGCCAGCAGCCGTATCGGGGCGCCGGATCAGCCCCAGCATTTT. The chain has TRBV5-1 and TRBJ1-5, with D possibly TRBD1 on 5 matching bases. There are 15 residues in the CDR3. Germline V gene data show CDR1 as SGHRS and CDR2 as YFSETQ. Trimming removed 4 bases at V and 5 bases at J, with 16 bases between. Combining the CDR3 with reference TRBV5-1 and TRBJ1-5 gives the whole variable domain KAGVTQTPRYLIKTRGQQVTLSCSPISGHRSVSWYQQTPGQGLQFLFEYFSETQRNKGNFPGRFSGRQFSNSRSEMNVSTLELGDSALYLCASSRIGAPDQPQHFGDGTRLSIL.

CDR3 amino acids: CASASIPVRKETQYF. As DNA, the CDR3 is TGTGCCAGCGCCTCCATACCTGTAAGAAAAGAGACCCAGTACTTC. This rearrangement joins TRBV7-2 to TRBJ2-5; unclear D gene. CDR3 size: 15 residues. The germline V and J ends were trimmed by 8 bases and 3 bases, with 19 bases remaining between them. CDR1 is SGHTA, CDR2 FQGNSA, per germline.

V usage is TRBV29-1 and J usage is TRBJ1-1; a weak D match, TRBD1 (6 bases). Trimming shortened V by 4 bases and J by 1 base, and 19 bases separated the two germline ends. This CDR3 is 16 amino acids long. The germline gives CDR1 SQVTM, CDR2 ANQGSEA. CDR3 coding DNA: TGCAGCGTTGTAAAAGGGGGGGCGGAACGGAACACTGAAGCTTTCTTT. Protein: CSVVKGGAERNTEAFF.

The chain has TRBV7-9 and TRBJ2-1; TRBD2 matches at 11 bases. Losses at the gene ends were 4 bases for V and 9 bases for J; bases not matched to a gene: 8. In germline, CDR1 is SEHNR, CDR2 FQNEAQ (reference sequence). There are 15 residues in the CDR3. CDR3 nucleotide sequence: TGTGCCAGCAGCTCTGACGGGCTAGCGGGAGGTGAGCAGTTCTTC. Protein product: CASSSDGLAGGEQFF.

Here the CDR3 reads CASWRQGASSRSYEQYF. The CDR3 DNA follows: TGTGCCAGTTGGAGACAGGGGGCGTCGAGCCGATCCTACGAGCAGTACTTC. The rearrangement uses TRBV19 and TRBJ2-7; 10 positions match TRBD1. Trimming took 8 bases from V and 1 from J; bases not matched to a gene: 14. This CDR3 is 17 amino acids long. Per germline, CDR1 LNHDA and CDR2 SQIVND (reference sequence).

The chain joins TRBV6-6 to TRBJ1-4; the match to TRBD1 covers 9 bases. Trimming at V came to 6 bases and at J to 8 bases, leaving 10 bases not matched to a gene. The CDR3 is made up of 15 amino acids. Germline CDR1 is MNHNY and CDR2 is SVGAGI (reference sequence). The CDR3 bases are TGTGCCAGCAGATTTACAGGGGGCGCGGGAGAAAAACTGTTTTTT. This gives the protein CASRFTGGAGEKLFF.

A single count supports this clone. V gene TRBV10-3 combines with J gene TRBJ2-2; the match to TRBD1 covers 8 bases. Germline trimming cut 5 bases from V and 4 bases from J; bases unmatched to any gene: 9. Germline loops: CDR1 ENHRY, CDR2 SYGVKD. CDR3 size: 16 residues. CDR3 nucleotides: TGTGCCATCAGTCAATCTACAGGGGGAGGCACCGGGGAGCTGTTTTTT. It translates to CAISQSTGGGTGELFF.